This T cell receptor (beta chain) is drawn from a study of technical replicates of blood from several donors. Germline loops: CDR1 MNHNY, CDR2 SVGAGI (reference sequence). The length of the CDR3 is 14 residues. V was trimmed by 2 bases and J by 3 bases, leaving 10 bases between them. TCRdb's table, derived via immunoSEQ multiplex PCR, lists solely in-frame clones and lacks some. Among about 80,000 clones, 90% to 95% were seen once, and the ten largest hold 0.39%. Sequencing was carried out using T cells isolated from PBMCs. The sequence derives from a human donor in good health. This chain connects TRBV6-6 to TRBJ1-1, with D perhaps matching TRBD1 (6 bases). DNA for the CDR3: TGTGCCAGCAGTTACGTCAAGGGGGACACTGAAGCTTTCTTT. It specifies CASSYVKGDTEAFF.